A single sample gave rise to the 20 T cell receptor beta chains below, sequenced in a study of Ad26.COV2.S vaccination and SARS-CoV-2 variants. Treatment in this sample: over 15 received Ad26.COV2.S at low or high dose, single or two shots; about five received placebo; per-sample allocation not given. On day 63 after the first injection, vaccine and placebo recipients gave samples. Measured with immunoSEQ multiplex PCR; TCRdb has only the in-frame clones, and not every one. This sample has fewer than 500,000 clones, with less than 95% found just once. This sample comprised peripheral blood, obtained in a trial of Ad26.COV2.S vaccine versus placebo. Receptor source: a person aged 18-65 years who received the Ad26.COV2.S COVID-19 vaccine or a placebo.

The chain links TRBV29-1 to TRBJ2-3; perhaps TRBD1 as D (6 bases). The CDR3 contains 14 residues. V lost 4 bases to trimming and J lost 2 bases, with 13 bases between them. Germline lookup yields CDR1 SQVTM and CDR2 ANQGSEA. CDR3 sequence (DNA): TGCAGCGTTGGCAGGTCAGGGGCCACAGATACGCAGTATTTT. Amino acid sequence: CSVGRSGATDTQYF.

The CDR3 bases are TGTGCCAGCTCACCACGTGGGGGGCCGATAGATGAGCAGTTCTTC. Its protein is CASSPRGGPIDEQFF. The chain combines TRBV18 with TRBJ2-1; D may correspond to TRBD1 or TRBD2 (6 bases each). V lost 1 base, J lost 8 bases, and 15 bases lay in between. Looked up from germline, CDR1 is KGHSH and CDR2 is LQKENI. The CDR3 has 15 amino acids.

The gene calls are TRBV2 and TRBJ2-1; 10 bases agree with TRBD2. CDR3 length: 18 amino acids. Germline values: CDR1 SNHLY, CDR2 FYNNEI. The ends lost 5 bases at V and 2 bases at J; junction bases unmatched: 12. The chain's CDR3 is CASSSRGLGTSAYNEQFF. The CDR3 bases are TGTGCCAGCAGTTCCAGGGGGCTCGGGACTAGCGCCTACAATGAGCAGTTCTTC.

The chain combines TRBV29-1 with TRBJ2-5; 9 bases match TRBD2. With V trimmed by 4 bases and J by 5 bases, 2 bases remained unmatched. Germline V gives CDR1 SQVTM, CDR2 ANQGSEA. The CDR3 runs to 12 residues. The CDR3 loop is CSVVAGAETQYF. CDR3 DNA: TGCAGCGTTGTAGCGGGAGCCGAGACCCAGTACTTC.

V gene TRBV27 combines with J gene TRBJ2-7; D unclear. V shed 3 bases and J shed 6 bases, with 18 bases lying between them. Per the germline V gene, CDR1 is MNHEY and CDR2 is SMNVEV (reference sequence). The CDR3 totals 15 residues. The DNA of the CDR3 is TGTGCCAGCAGTTTTCTCAGAGAAAAAAAAGGCGAGCAGTACTTC. This gives the protein CASSFLREKKGEQYF.

The V call is TRBV7-3, the J call TRBJ2-2; 9 nucleotides align to TRBD1. The CDR3 length is 14 residues. Germline V CDR1 and CDR2: SGHTA, FQGTGA. V gave up 5 bases and J gave up 7 bases; unmatched junction bases: 5. CDR3 sequence reads: CASSPGTGYGELFF. In DNA, the CDR3 is TGTGCCAGCAGCCCCGGGACAGGGTACGGGGAGCTGTTTTTT.

The V call is TRBV7-2, the J call TRBJ2-7; D is possibly TRBD2 (5 bases). The germline V gene has CDR1 SGHTA and CDR2 FQGNSA. The CDR3 contains 11 residues. Between the trimmed V and J ends, which lost 3 bases and 11 bases, there was a span of 11 bases. CDR3 DNA: TGTGCCAGCAGCTTTAAAGGACTTAAGTACTTC. This encodes CASSFKGLKYF.

A single count supports this clone. J is TRBJ2-7 and V is TRBV3-1 (or the pseudogene TRBV3-2); TRBD2 matches 7 bases. Per the germline V gene, CDR1 is LGHDT and CDR2 is YNNKEL (reference sequence). V shed 4 bases, J shed 2 bases, and the junction held 14 bases outside the gene matches. CDR3 length equals 17 residues. The CDR3 DNA is TGTGCCAGCAGCCCCCTGCTTTTCCAGCGGGGAACCTACGAGCAGTACTTC. Its translation: CASSPLLFQRGTYEQYF.

To note about this clone: The sample carries other DNA sequences with the same CDR3. The CDR3 sequence: CASSIGNNNEQFF. CDR3 bases: TGTGCCAGTAGTATCGGGAATAACAATGAGCAGTTCTTC. This sequence joins TRBV19 and TRBJ2-1, with a possible D match to TRBD2 (5 bases). CDR1 is LNHDA, CDR2 SQIVND, per germline (reference sequence). The CDR3 is made up of 13 amino acids. Trimming removed 3 bases at V and 5 bases at J, with 8 bases between.

This chain joins TRBV20-1 and TRBJ2-7; no definite D call. This CDR3 is built from 11 residues. V was clipped by 1 base and J by 4 bases, with 5 bases between them. Germline V gene lookup returns CDR1 DFQATT and CDR2 SNEGSKA (reference sequence). CDR3: CSARVGYEQYF. The CDR3 DNA is TGCAGTGCTAGAGTGGGATACGAGCAGTACTTC.

The chain uses TRBV23-1 and TRBJ1-5; D is uncertain. TRBV23-1 falls under the ORF class, with uncertain function. With 1 base removed from V and 0 bases from J, the gap between germline ends came to 10 bases. CDR3 size: 16 residues. The CDR3 region is CASSQWNENSNQPQHF. For the CDR3, the DNA is TGCGCCAGCAGTCAATGGAATGAGAATAGCAATCAGCCCCAGCATTTT.

The chain has TRBV28 and TRBJ2-7, with TRBD2 identical over 11 bases. Germline CDR1 and CDR2: MDHEN and SYDVKM. This CDR3 has 14 residues. V was clipped by 3 bases and J by 12 bases; unmatched bases: 10. In DNA form, the CDR3 reads TGTGCCAGCAGTTTTGGACTAGCGGGTCGTCGTTGGTACTTC. This translates into CASSFGLAGRRWYF.

This chain joins TRBV7-9 and TRBJ1-2, with TRBD1 as a possible D gene (6 bases). Germline CDR1 is SEHNR and CDR2 is FQNEAQ (reference sequence). The CDR3 is made up of 13 amino acids. The V end was cut by 6 bases, the J end by 6 bases, with 14 bases between. DNA of the CDR3: TGTGCCAGCAGTTCTACAGGGACGGATGGCTACACCTTC. Encoded protein: CASSSTGTDGYTF.

The rearrangement uses TRBV24-1 and TRBJ2-3, with D possibly matching TRBD2 (5 bases). CDR3 length equals 15 residues. Germline loops: CDR1 KGHDR, CDR2 SFDVKD. The V end was cut by 3 bases, the J end by 1 base, with 10 bases between. The CDR3 nucleotides are TGTGCCACCAGTGATCCCCTAGCCGGCACAGATACGCAGTATTTT. This sequence encodes CATSDPLAGTDTQYF.

J is TRBJ1-4 and V is TRBV25-1; TRBD1 matches 8 bases. With V trimmed by 5 bases and J by 7 bases, 6 bases remained unmatched. CDR3 length: 14 residues. CDR1 is MGHDK, CDR2 SYGVNS, per germline. The CDR3 region has the DNA TGTGCCAGCAGTCAGGGGGCAAGCGGTGAAAAACTGTTTTTT. Translation: CASSQGASGEKLFF.

The V and J genes are TRBV6-2 or TRBV6-3 and TRBJ2-7, with 12 bases fitting TRBD2. The J segment lost 0 bases and the V segment lost 5 bases, leaving 14 bases of the junction unmatched. CDR3 length equals 19 residues. CDR1 and CDR2 (germline): MNHEY, SVGEGT. In nucleotides, the CDR3 is TGTGCCAGCAGTCCACGGACTAGCGGGACCACGTGGCGCTCCTACGAGCAGTACTTC. This codes for CASSPRTSGTTWRSYEQYF.

The chain combines TRBV2 with TRBJ2-7; 7 nucleotides agree with TRBD2. Germline V gene sequence: CDR1 SNHLY, CDR2 FYNNEI. The V gene end was trimmed by 3 bases and the J gene end by 6 bases; junction bases not matched to a gene: 11. The CDR3 is 15 residues long. CDR3 residues: CASSEQGLLGFEQYF. The CDR3 nucleotides are TGTGCCAGCAGTGAGCAGGGACTATTGGGTTTCGAGCAGTACTTC.

The genes are TRBV12-3 or TRBV12-4 and TRBJ2-7; no firm D call. Deletions cut 5 bases from V and 2 bases from J, with 4 bases between. The CDR3 is 11 amino acids. Written as DNA, the CDR3 is TGTGCCAGCAGTCCAGCCTACGAGCAGTACTTC. This gives the protein CASSPAYEQYF.

This clone was found a few times. The V gene is TRBV5-4, the J gene TRBJ2-7; D gene ambiguous. CDR1 and CDR2 (germline): SGHNT, YYREEE (reference sequence). This CDR3 contains 14 residues. Deletions cut 4 bases from V and 2 bases from J, with 13 bases between. CDR3 coding DNA: TGTGCCAGCAGCGCCACCGGGTCCGCCTACGAGCAGTACTTC. This codes for CASSATGSAYEQYF.

This clone has only one observation. The V and J genes are TRBV7-2 and TRBJ1-1; D call uncertain. Germline V gene lookup returns CDR1 SGHTA and CDR2 FQGNSA. The ends were cut back, 0 bases at V and 4 bases at J, with 9 bases in the middle. The CDR3 has 14 amino acids. CDR3 sequence: CASSLAGLGTEAFF. The CDR3 nucleotides read TGTGCCAGCAGCTTAGCAGGGTTGGGCACTGAAGCTTTCTTT.